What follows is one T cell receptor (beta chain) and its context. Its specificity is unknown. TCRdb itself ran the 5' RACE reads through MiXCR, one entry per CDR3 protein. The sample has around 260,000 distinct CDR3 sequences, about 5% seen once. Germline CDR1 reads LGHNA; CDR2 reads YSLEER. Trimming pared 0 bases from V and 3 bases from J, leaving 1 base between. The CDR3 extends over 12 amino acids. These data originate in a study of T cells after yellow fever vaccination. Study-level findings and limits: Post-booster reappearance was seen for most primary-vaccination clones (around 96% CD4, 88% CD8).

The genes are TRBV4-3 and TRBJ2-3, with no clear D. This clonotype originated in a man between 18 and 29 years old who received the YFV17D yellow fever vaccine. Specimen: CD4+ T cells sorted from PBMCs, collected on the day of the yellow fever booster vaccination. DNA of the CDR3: TGCGCCAGCAGCCAAGAGACAGATACGCAGTATTTT. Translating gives CASSQETDTQYF.